Sequencing of this T cell receptor beta chain was carried out in a study of neurological immune-mediated disorders. Notes on the study in general: Levels of TCR clonal expansion peaked in HTLV-1-associated myelopathy and reached their lowest in multiple sclerosis, under those of healthy controls.

The CDR3 extends over 12 amino acids. CDR1 and CDR2 (germline): DFQATT, SNEGSKA (reference sequence). This clonotype has a count of ten or more. No antigen is known for it. The T cells used for sorted libraries numbered roughly 910,000, either CD4+ or CD8+. By 5'RACE with 10-nucleotide random UMIs, the cDNA was made. Every sequencing run returned over 200 million TCR-beta sequences, which were derived from 15-18 subjects. MiXCR, applied by TCRdb to the 5' RACE reads, yields one record per CDR3 protein. Here the sample spans fewer than 55,000 distinct CDR3 sequences, 6% to 7% being singletons. The V call is TRBV20-1, the J call TRBJ2-3; D is unresolved. Source material: CD4+ T cells from blood. The sequence was collected from a woman aged 40 to 50 in good health. This CDR3 reads CSAPDTTDTQYF. The CDR3 DNA reads TGCAGCGCGCCAGATACGACAGATACGCAGTATTTT.